Below are 15 T cell receptor beta chains sequenced from a single sample in a study of T cells in lung cancer brain metastases. Produced via immunoSEQ multiplex PCR; TCRdb's table is partial and in-frame only. The data hold about 5,500 clones, with approximately 87% observed a single time. Sequenced input: tumor tissue from a brain metastasis. The origin of the receptors is a woman in her forties or fifties with non-small cell lung cancer that had spread to the brain.

This chain uses TRBV25-1 with TRBJ2-1; D call uncertain. V was clipped by 6 bases and J by 7 bases, with 4 bases between them. CDR3 length: 10 amino acids. CDR1 is MGHDK, CDR2 SYGVNS, per germline. The CDR3 coding sequence is TGTGCCAGCAGCTTAAATGAGCAGTTCTTC. Amino acid sequence: CASSLNEQFF.

This sequence joins TRBV30 and TRBJ1-5; 7 bases line up with TRBD1. The CDR3 loop spans 13 amino acids. V shed 2 bases, J shed 7 bases, and the junction held 5 bases outside the gene matches. Germline CDR1 GTSNPN, CDR2 SVGIG (reference sequence). CDR3 region: CAWSHAGGQPQHF. DNA for the CDR3: TGTGCCTGGAGTCACGCAGGGGGGCAGCCCCAGCATTTT.

The chain recombines TRBV27 with TRBJ1-1, with TRBD1 as a possible D gene (6 bases). The germline V gene encodes CDR1 MNHEY and CDR2 SMNVEV (reference sequence). This CDR3 is 15 amino acids long. Trimming removed 8 bases at V and 2 bases at J, with 18 bases between. As DNA, the CDR3 is TGTGCCAGCCACCTATCGCCGGGGGGCAACACTGAAGCTTTCTTT. It is translated as CASHLSPGGNTEAFF.

In regard to this clone: In the same sample, other DNA sequences code for this CDR3. The rearrangement uses TRBV7-2 and TRBJ2-7; D assignment may be TRBD1 or TRBD2 (6 bases each). CDR1 is SGHTA and CDR2 is FQGNSA in the germline V gene. Trimming removed 3 bases from V and 6 bases from J, with 12 bases in between. This CDR3 comprises 13 residues. CDR3 amino acids: CASSFGGTPEQYF. Here the CDR3 DNA reads TGTGCCAGCAGCTTTGGCGGGACACCCGAGCAGTACTTC.

This CDR3 reads CASSLGLELDEQYF. The CDR3 DNA is TGTGCCAGCAGCTTAGGACTAGAACTTGACGAGCAGTACTTC. The rearrangement links TRBV7-2 to TRBJ2-7; tentative D call: TRBD2 (6 bases). With 1 base removed from V and 5 bases from J, the gap between germline ends came to 12 bases. The germline V gene encodes CDR1 SGHTA and CDR2 FQGNSA. The CDR3 runs to 14 residues.

The chain is built from TRBV11-3 and TRBJ2-3; 8 bases agree with TRBD1. Trimming took 5 bases from V and 6 from J; bases not matched to a gene: 7. CDR3 length: 14 amino acids. Germline CDR1 SGHNT, CDR2 YENEEA. CDR3 loop: CASSPGGPGDTQYF. The CDR3 DNA reads TGTGCCAGCAGCCCAGGGGGCCCGGGGGATACGCAGTATTTT.

The rearrangement uses TRBV11-2 and TRBJ1-2; 7 nucleotides agree with TRBD1. Germline CDR1 reads SGHAT; CDR2 reads FQNNGV. This CDR3 contains 15 residues. V shed 1 base, J shed 4 bases, and the junction held 6 bases outside the gene matches. This CDR3 reads CASSLGGGLTYGYTF. The CDR3, as DNA: TGTGCCAGCAGCTTAGGAGGGGGCCTGACCTATGGCTACACCTTC.

This clone was observed once. This sequence joins TRBV5-4 and TRBJ2-1, with 14 bases matching TRBD2. The CDR3 consists of 15 residues. The germline V gene encodes CDR1 SGHNT and CDR2 YYREEE (reference sequence). Germline trimming cut 4 bases from V and 10 bases from J; bases unmatched to any gene: 7. The CDR3 spells CASSTGTSGSLEQFF. Written as DNA, the CDR3 is TGTGCCAGCAGCACCGGGACTAGCGGGAGTCTGGAGCAGTTCTTC.

V usage is TRBV29-1 and J usage is TRBJ1-3; tentative D call: TRBD1 (6 bases). V was cut by 5 bases and J by 4 bases, with 12 bases left in between. Germline lookup yields CDR1 SQVTM and CDR2 ANQGSEA. The CDR3 runs 13 residues. The CDR3 DNA follows: TGCAGCGTTAGAACAGGGTTGGGAAACACCATATATTTT. Translated: CSVRTGLGNTIYF. The full variable domain, in which reference TRBV29-1 and TRBJ1-3 provide the parts outside the CDR3, is SAVISQKPSRDICQRGTSLTIQCQVDSQVTMMFWYRQQPGQSLTLIATANQGSEATYESGFVIDKFPISRPNLTFSTLTVSNMSPEDSSIYLCSVRTGLGNTIYFGEGSWLTVV.

This rearrangement joins TRBV28 to TRBJ1-2; D gene unclear. This CDR3 has 14 amino acids. Trimming pared 5 bases from V and 8 bases from J, leaving 18 bases between. Germline V gene lookup returns CDR1 MDHEN and CDR2 SYDVKM. CDR3 region: CASSTRERIGGYTF. CDR3 DNA sequence: TGTGCCAGCAGTACGCGGGAAAGGATCGGCGGCTACACCTTC.

This sequence joins TRBV4-3 and TRBJ1-4; D unresolved. V lost 1 base, J lost 5 bases, and 5 bases lay in between. This CDR3 has 13 residues. The germline CDR1 and CDR2 sequences are LGHNA and YSLEER. The CDR3 reads CASSQARNEKLFF. The CDR3 DNA sequence: TGCGCCAGCAGCCAAGCCAGGAATGAAAAACTGTTTTTT.

The chain uses TRBV7-9 and TRBJ1-4; D unresolved. Trimming pared 2 bases from V and 4 bases from J, leaving 20 bases between. The CDR3 is 18 residues long. Germline V CDR1 and CDR2: SEHNR, FQNEAQ (reference sequence). CDR3 in DNA: TGTGCCAGCAGCTTATCAGCCGGGCCTGGAGGGTATAATGAAAAACTGTTTTTT. This encodes CASSLSAGPGGYNEKLFF.

In its sample, this clone was seen once. The rearrangement links TRBV5-1 to TRBJ2-2; 7 bases align to TRBD2. Germline CDR1 and CDR2: SGHRS and YFSETQ. The CDR3 is 15 residues long. V shed 4 bases, J shed 1 base, and the junction held 4 bases outside the gene matches. The CDR3 DNA reads TGCGCCAGCAGCCCCTGGGAGGGGAACACCGGGGAGCTGTTTTTT. As protein: CASSPWEGNTGELFF.

The chain employs TRBV27 and TRBJ2-1; 10 nucleotides match TRBD2. The trim removed 2 bases at V and 5 bases at J, leaving 3 bases unmatched. This CDR3 spans 15 amino acids. Germline-derived CDR1 and CDR2 are MNHEY and SMNVEV (reference sequence). CDR3 nucleotides: TGTGCCAGCAGTTTAATAGCGGGAGGTAACAATGAGCAGTTCTTC. Its translation is CASSLIAGGNNEQFF.

The genes are TRBV27 and TRBJ2-7; perhaps D is TRBD1 or TRBD2 (6 bases each). There are 16 residues in the CDR3. V lost 0 bases and J lost 5, with 17 bases in between. From germline, CDR1 is MNHEY and CDR2 SMNVEV (reference sequence). CDR3 residues: CASSLSRGARIDEQYF. As DNA, the CDR3 is TGTGCCAGCAGTTTATCGAGGGGGGCAAGAATCGACGAGCAGTACTTC.